The next 20 T cell receptor beta chains were all read from a single sample in a study of early T cells in non-severe SARS-CoV-2 infection. TCRdb fed the 5' RACE reads into MiXCR, producing one record per CDR3 protein. This table has tens of thousands of distinct CDR3 sequences, approximately 4.8% appearing once. The sample comprised whole blood. The receptors shown here come from an adult who was a healthcare worker with PCR-confirmed SARS-CoV-2 infection or an uninfected control (not recorded which).

Worth noting for this clonotype: Given a much more abundant clone one base away, this may be a read error. V gene TRBV7-3 combines with J gene TRBJ2-1; 8 bases line up with TRBD1. The CDR3 covers 16 residues. Per the germline V gene, CDR1 is SGHTA and CDR2 is FQGTGA. The CDR3 DNA follows: TGTGCCAGCAGCGACCCAGGGGGCATTCGACCCAATGGGCAGTTCTTC. Translation: CASSDPGGIRPNGQFF.

This clonotype was counted at least ten times. The gene calls are TRBV5-1 and TRBJ2-7, with 8 bases identical to TRBD1. CDR3 size: 16 residues. The germline V gene has CDR1 SGHRS and CDR2 YFSETQ. V was clipped by 3 bases and J by 7 bases; unmatched bases: 15. CDR3 in amino acids: CASSSVGQVPGDEQYF. The CDR3 coding sequence is TGCGCCAGCAGCTCGGTGGGACAGGTCCCCGGCGATGAGCAGTACTTC.

Ten or more counts support this clonotype. The chain carries TRBV2 and TRBJ2-7; TRBD1 agrees at 9 bases. The V gene end was trimmed by 4 bases and the J gene end by 2 bases; junction bases not matched to a gene: 6. This CDR3 has 15 amino acids. The germline gives CDR1 SNHLY, CDR2 FYNNEI. CDR3 nucleotide sequence: TGTGCCAGCAGTGTTGGGACAGGGTACCCCTACGAGCAGTACTTC. Translating it yields CASSVGTGYPYEQYF.

This clonotype was observed at least ten times. The V call is TRBV28, the J call TRBJ2-3, with 7 bases lining up with TRBD1. The J segment lost 4 bases and the V segment lost 5 bases, leaving 6 bases of the junction unmatched. The CDR3 covers 14 residues. Germline V gene lookup returns CDR1 MDHEN and CDR2 SYDVKM. The CDR3 bases are TGTGCCAGCAGTCCAGGGGGAAGCGCAGATACGCAGTATTTT. This gives the protein CASSPGGSADTQYF.

A remark on this clonotype: A much larger clone is a single base away; this may be a read error. J is TRBJ1-1 and V is TRBV7-2, with D unclear. The CDR3 contains 14 residues. Germline assignment: CDR1 SGHTA and CDR2 FQGNSA. As DNA, the CDR3 is TGTGCCGGCAGTCCGAGGCGGGCGAAAGCTGAAGCTTTCTTT. The encoded protein is CAGSPRRAKAEAFF.

The chain combines TRBV19 with TRBJ2-6; 7 bases map to TRBD1. Trimming at V came to 4 bases and at J to 0 bases, leaving 3 bases not matched to a gene. CDR1 LNHDA and CDR2 SQIVND come from the germline V gene (reference sequence). This CDR3 has 16 amino acids. CDR3 in amino acids: CASSKGQISGANVLTF. The CDR3 bases are TGTGCCAGTAGTAAGGGACAGATCTCTGGGGCCAACGTCCTGACTTTC.

This clonotype was counted only a few times. The rearrangement uses TRBV5-4 and TRBJ2-7, with a weak D call TRBD2 (5 bases). The germline CDR1 and CDR2 sequences are SGHNT and YYREEE (reference sequence). This CDR3 is built from 12 residues. The V gene lost 7 bases and the J gene lost 5 bases, with 13 bases spanning the gap. The CDR3 sequence is CASHGDRDEQYF. The CDR3 DNA follows: TGTGCCAGCCACGGGGATCGGGACGAGCAGTACTTC.

The sample holds a few counts of this clonotype. The chain employs TRBV20-1 and TRBJ1-2, with TRBD1 as a possible D gene (5 bases). CDR3 length: 13 amino acids. Looked up from germline, CDR1 is DFQATT and CDR2 is SNEGSKA (reference sequence). Deletions cut 7 bases from V and 0 bases from J, with 12 bases between. CDR3 nucleotides: TGCAGTGTGCTGGGGGTGGCTAACTATGGCTACACCTTC. This gives the protein CSVLGVANYGYTF.

There are a few counts of this clonotype. This rearrangement joins TRBV7-2 to TRBJ2-2; 7 bases fit TRBD1. This CDR3 is 17 amino acids long. With V trimmed by 1 base and J by 5 bases, 10 bases remained unmatched. Germline loops: CDR1 SGHTA, CDR2 FQGNSA. The CDR3 DNA follows: TGTGCCAGCAGCTTAGTAGGGGGCGAGATAAGTACCGGGGAGCTGTTTTTT. This encodes CASSLVGGEISTGELFF. The full variable domain, completed using reference TRBV7-2 and TRBJ2-2, is GAGVSQSPSNKVTEKGKDVELRCDPISGHTALYWYRQSLGQGLEFLIYFQGNSAPDKSGLPSDRFSAERTGGSVSTLTIQRTQQEDSAVYLCASSLVGGEISTGELFFGEGSRLTVL.

Many counts were recorded for this clonotype. V gene TRBV5-5 combines with J gene TRBJ2-7; TRBD1 agrees at 8 bases. V lost 2 bases, J lost 6 bases, and 10 bases stayed unmatched. The CDR3 is 15 residues long. Germline values: CDR1 SGHKS, CDR2 YYEKEE (reference sequence). CDR3 sequence: CASSLGQGTSREQYF. The CDR3, as DNA: TGTGCCAGCAGCTTAGGACAGGGAACCTCTCGCGAGCAGTACTTC.

In its sample, this clonotype was seen many times. The gene calls are TRBV2 and TRBJ1-5; 7 nucleotides agree with TRBD1. The junction had 4 bases not matched to a gene; V was cut back by 3 bases and J by 11 bases. Germline V gene sequence: CDR1 SNHLY, CDR2 FYNNEI. The CDR3 sequence is 12 residues long. The CDR3 nucleotides read TGTGCCAGCAGTGAGACAGGGCAGGCCCAGCATTTT. Translating it yields CASSETGQAQHF. The entire variable domain, with the rest obtained from reference TRBV2 and TRBJ1-5, is as follows: EPEVTQTPSHQVTQMGQEVILRCVPISNHLYFYWYRQILGQKVEFLVSFYNNEISEKSEIFDDQFSVERPDGSNFTLKIRSTKLEDSAMYFCASSETGQAQHFGDGTRLSIL.

In its sample, this clonotype was seen many times. V and J are TRBV27 and TRBJ2-7, with TRBD2 as a possible D gene (5 bases). Trimming took 4 bases from V and 2 from J, leaving 12 bases between them. This CDR3 contains 14 residues. Looked up from germline, CDR1 is MNHEY and CDR2 is SMNVEV (reference sequence). CDR3 in DNA: TGTGCCAGCAGTTCCCGGGGAAGGACCTACGAGCAGTACTTC. It translates to CASSSRGRTYEQYF.

This clonotype was recorded many times. The CDR3: CASSSSGVMNTEAFF. CDR3 coding DNA: TGCGCCAGCAGCTCCTCAGGGGTGATGAACACTGAAGCTTTCTTT. The gene calls are TRBV5-1 and TRBJ1-1; D perhaps matches TRBD1 (6 bases). V dropped 3 bases and J dropped 0 bases, with 12 bases sitting between them. Germline CDR1 is SGHRS and CDR2 is YFSETQ. The CDR3 length is 15 residues.

Notes on this clonotype: It may be a read error: a sequence one base away is much more abundant. V and J are TRBV6-6 and TRBJ2-7, with 15 bases matching TRBD2. The CDR3 sequence is 18 residues long. CDR1 is MNHNY and CDR2 is SVGAGI in the germline V gene (reference sequence). The CDR3 reads CAGSYGLAGGPGTSEQYF. The DNA of the CDR3 is TGTGCCGGCAGTTACGGACTAGCGGGAGGGCCGGGGACATCGGAGCAGTACTTC.

At least ten counts were recorded for this clonotype. The chain uses TRBV5-1 and TRBJ2-7; 7 bases agree with TRBD1. Losses at the gene ends were 1 base for V and 3 bases for J; bases not matched to a gene: 10. Per germline, CDR1 SGHRS and CDR2 YFSETQ. This CDR3 spans 16 amino acids. The CDR3: CASSLTHRTGSYEQYF. The DNA for the CDR3 is TGCGCCAGCAGCTTGACGCATCGGACAGGCAGCTACGAGCAGTACTTC.

This clonotype has a count of ten or more. This sequence joins TRBV18 and TRBJ1-4, with D unresolved. Germline V gene lookup returns CDR1 KGHSH and CDR2 LQKENI. The V end was cut by 5 bases, the J end by 0 bases, with 4 bases between. CDR3 length equals 13 residues. This CDR3 is CASSVATNEKLFF. The CDR3 DNA is TGTGCCAGCTCAGTTGCAACTAATGAAAAACTGTTTTTT.

The sample holds a few counts of this clonotype. The chain couples TRBV29-1 to TRBJ2-5, with a possible D match to TRBD2 (6 bases). The CDR3 covers 16 residues. Trimming cost V 1 base and J 5 bases, with 20 bases left between them. Germline lookup yields CDR1 SQVTM and CDR2 ANQGSEA. The chain's CDR3 is CSVEGSIRAGRETQYF. The CDR3 bases are TGCAGCGTTGAAGGATCGATCAGGGCGGGACGGGAGACCCAGTACTTC.

This clonotype was counted only a few times. The chain combines TRBV12-3 or TRBV12-4 with TRBJ2-7; maybe TRBD1 (6 bases). Trimming removed 6 bases at V and 7 bases at J, with 13 bases between. This CDR3 comprises 12 residues. In DNA, the CDR3 is TGTGCCAGCAGCTTACAGGGACGGGAGCAGTACTTC. The encoded protein is CASSLQGREQYF.

This clonotype was picked up many times. The V call is TRBV2, the J call TRBJ1-6, with 7 bases identical to TRBD1. In germline, CDR1 is SNHLY, CDR2 FYNNEI. With V trimmed by 8 bases and J by 4 bases, 5 bases remained unmatched. The CDR3 covers 14 residues. CDR3 nucleotides: TGTGCCAGCCAACACAGGGGTTATAATTCACCCCTCCACTTT. It specifies CASQHRGYNSPLHF. The entire variable domain, with the rest obtained from reference TRBV2 and TRBJ1-6, is as follows: EPEVTQTPSHQVTQMGQEVILRCVPISNHLYFYWYRQILGQKVEFLVSFYNNEISEKSEIFDDQFSVERPDGSNFTLKIRSTKLEDSAMYFCASQHRGYNSPLHFGNGTRLTVT.

This clonotype was observed many times. CDR3 sequence: CASSPLNEQFF. The CDR3 bases are TGTGCCAGCAGCCCTCTAAATGAGCAGTTCTTC. The rearrangement joins TRBV4-2 to TRBJ2-1; D unresolved. CDR1 is LGHNA and CDR2 is YNFKEQ in the germline V gene. This CDR3 has 11 residues. The V end lost 4 bases, the J end lost 7 bases, and 5 bases lay between the germline ends.